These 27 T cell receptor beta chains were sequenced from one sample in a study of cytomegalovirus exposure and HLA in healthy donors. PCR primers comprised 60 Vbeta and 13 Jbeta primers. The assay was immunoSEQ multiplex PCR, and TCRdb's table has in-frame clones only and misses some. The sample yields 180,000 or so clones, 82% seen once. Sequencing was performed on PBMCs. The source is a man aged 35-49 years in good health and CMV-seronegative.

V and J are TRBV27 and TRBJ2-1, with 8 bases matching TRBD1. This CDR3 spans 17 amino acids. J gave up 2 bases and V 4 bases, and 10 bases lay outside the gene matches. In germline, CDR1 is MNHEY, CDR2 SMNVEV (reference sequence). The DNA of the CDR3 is TGTGCCAGCAGTTCGAAACCGACAGGGGTGACCTACAATGAGCAGTTCTTC. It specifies CASSSKPTGVTYNEQFF.

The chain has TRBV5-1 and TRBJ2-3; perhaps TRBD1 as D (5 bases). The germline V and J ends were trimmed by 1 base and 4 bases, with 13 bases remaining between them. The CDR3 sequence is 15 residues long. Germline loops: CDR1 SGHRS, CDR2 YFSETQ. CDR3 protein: CASSLLGAGPDTQYF. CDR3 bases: TGCGCCAGCAGCTTGTTAGGGGCAGGCCCAGATACGCAGTATTTT.

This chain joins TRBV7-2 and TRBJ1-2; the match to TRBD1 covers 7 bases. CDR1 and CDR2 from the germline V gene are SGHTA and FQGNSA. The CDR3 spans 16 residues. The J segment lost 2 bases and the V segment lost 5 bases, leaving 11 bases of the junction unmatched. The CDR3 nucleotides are TGTGCCAGCAGCCCGACCGACAGGGATGGCAACTATGGCTACACCTTC. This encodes CASSPTDRDGNYGYTF.

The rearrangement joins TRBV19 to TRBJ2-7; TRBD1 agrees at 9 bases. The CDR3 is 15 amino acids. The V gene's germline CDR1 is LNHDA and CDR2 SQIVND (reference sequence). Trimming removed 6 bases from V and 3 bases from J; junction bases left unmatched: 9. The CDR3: CASRISGTGFYEQYF. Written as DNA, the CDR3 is TGTGCCAGTAGGATTTCCGGGACAGGGTTCTACGAGCAGTACTTC. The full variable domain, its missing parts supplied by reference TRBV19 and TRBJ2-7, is DGGITQSPKYLFRKEGQNVTLSCEQNLNHDAMYWYRQDPGQGLRLIYYSQIVNDFQKGDIAEGYSVSREKKESFPLTVTSAQKNPTAFYLCASRISGTGFYEQYFGPGTRLTVT.

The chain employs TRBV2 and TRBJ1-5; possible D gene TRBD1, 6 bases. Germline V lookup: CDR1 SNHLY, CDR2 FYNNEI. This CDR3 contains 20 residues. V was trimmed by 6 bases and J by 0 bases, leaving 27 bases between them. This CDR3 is CASRGAGKGLLNPSNQPQHF. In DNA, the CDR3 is TGTGCCAGCAGGGGGGCCGGAAAGGGGCTATTAAATCCTAGCAATCAGCCCCAGCATTTT.

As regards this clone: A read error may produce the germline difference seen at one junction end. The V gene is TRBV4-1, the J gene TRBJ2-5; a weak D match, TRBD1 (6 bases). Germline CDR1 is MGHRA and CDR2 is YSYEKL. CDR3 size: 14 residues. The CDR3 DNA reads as TGCGCCAGCAGCCCCCGGACAGTGCAAGGGACCCAGTACTTC. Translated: CASSPRTVQGTQYF.

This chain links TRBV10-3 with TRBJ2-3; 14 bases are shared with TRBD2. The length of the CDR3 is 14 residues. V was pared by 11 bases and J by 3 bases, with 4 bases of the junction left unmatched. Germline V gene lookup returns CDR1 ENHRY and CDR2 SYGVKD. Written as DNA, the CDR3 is TGTGCCTCAAGGACTAGCGGGAGGACAGATACGCAGTATTTT. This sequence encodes CASRTSGRTDTQYF.

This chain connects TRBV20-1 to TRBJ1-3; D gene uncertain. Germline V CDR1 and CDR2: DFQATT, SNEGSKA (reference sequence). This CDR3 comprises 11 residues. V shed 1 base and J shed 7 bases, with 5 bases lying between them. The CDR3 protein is CSARGTNTIYF. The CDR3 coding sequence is TGCAGTGCTAGAGGAACTAACACCATATATTTT.

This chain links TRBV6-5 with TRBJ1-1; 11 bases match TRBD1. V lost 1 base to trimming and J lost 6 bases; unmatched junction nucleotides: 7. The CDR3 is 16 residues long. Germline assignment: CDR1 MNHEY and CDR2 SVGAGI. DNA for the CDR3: TGTGCCAGCAGTTACTTACCTTTGGGACAGGGGGCTGAAGCTTTCTTT. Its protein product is CASSYLPLGQGAEAFF.

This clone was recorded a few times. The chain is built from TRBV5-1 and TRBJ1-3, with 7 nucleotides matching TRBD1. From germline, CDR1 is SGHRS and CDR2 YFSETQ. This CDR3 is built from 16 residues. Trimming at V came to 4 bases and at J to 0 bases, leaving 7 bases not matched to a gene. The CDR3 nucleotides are TGCGCCAGCAGCCCCGGGACAGTAGTCTCTGGAAACACCATATATTTT. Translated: CASSPGTVVSGNTIYF.

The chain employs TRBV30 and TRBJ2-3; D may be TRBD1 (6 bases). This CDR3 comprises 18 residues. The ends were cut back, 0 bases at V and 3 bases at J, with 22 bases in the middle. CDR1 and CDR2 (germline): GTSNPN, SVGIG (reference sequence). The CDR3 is CAWSVGWGRTKSTDTQYF. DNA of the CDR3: TGTGCCTGGAGTGTAGGTTGGGGGCGGACGAAAAGTACAGATACGCAGTATTTT.

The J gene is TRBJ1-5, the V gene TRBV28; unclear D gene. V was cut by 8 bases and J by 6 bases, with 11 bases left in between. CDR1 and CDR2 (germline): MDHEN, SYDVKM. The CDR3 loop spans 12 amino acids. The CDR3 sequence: CASHPEAQPQHF. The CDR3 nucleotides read TGTGCCAGCCACCCGGAGGCTCAGCCCCAGCATTTT.

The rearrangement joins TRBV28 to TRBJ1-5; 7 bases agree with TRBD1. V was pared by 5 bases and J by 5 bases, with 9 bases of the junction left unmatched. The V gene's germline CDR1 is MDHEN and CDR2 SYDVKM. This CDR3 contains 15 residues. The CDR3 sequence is CASSTLRGHYQPQHF. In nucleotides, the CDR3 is TGTGCCAGCAGTACCCTAAGGGGGCACTATCAGCCCCAGCATTTT.

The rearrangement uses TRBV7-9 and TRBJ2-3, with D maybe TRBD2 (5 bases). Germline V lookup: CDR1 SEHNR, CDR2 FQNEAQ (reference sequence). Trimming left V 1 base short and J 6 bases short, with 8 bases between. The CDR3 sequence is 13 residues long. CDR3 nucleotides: TGTGCCAGCAGCTTAGACCCGGGGGATACGCAGTATTTT. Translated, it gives CASSLDPGDTQYF.

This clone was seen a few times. CDR3 bases: TGTGCCAGCAGCTTAGGGTCAGCGGGGGGGACAGATACGCAGTATTTT. Translation: CASSLGSAGGTDTQYF. The gene calls are TRBV7-9 and TRBJ2-3, with 10 bases aligning to TRBD2. Germline-derived CDR1 and CDR2 are SEHNR and FQNEAQ (reference sequence). The CDR3 has 16 residues. With 1 base clipped from V and 3 bases from J, the junction kept 4 bases outside the gene matches.

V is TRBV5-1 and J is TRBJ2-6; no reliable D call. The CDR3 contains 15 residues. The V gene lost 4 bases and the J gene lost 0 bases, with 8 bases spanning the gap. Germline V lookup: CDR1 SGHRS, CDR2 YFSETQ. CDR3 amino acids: CASSRTDSGANVLTF. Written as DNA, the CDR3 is TGCGCCAGCAGCCGTACAGACTCTGGGGCCAACGTCCTGACTTTC. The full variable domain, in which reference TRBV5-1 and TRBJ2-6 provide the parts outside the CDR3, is KAGVTQTPRYLIKTRGQQVTLSCSPISGHRSVSWYQQTPGQGLQFLFEYFSETQRNKGNFPGRFSGRQFSNSRSEMNVSTLELGDSALYLCASSRTDSGANVLTFGAGSRLTVL.

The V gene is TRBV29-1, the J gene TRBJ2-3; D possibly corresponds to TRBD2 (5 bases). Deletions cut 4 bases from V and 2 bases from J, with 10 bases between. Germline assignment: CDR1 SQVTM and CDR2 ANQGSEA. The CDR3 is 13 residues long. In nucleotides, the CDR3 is TGCAGCGTTGCCCGGGATGACACAGATACGCAGTATTTT. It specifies CSVARDDTDTQYF.

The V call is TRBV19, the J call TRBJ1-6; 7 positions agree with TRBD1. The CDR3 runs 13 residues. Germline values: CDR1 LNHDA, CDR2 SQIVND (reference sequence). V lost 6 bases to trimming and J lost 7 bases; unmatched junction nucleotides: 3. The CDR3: CASRTRGNSPLHF. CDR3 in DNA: TGTGCCAGTAGGACCAGGGGGAATTCACCCCTCCACTTT.

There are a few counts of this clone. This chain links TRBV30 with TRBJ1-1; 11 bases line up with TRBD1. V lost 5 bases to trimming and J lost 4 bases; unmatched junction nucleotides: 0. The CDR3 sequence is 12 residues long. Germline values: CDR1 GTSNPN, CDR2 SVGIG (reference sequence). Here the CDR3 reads CAWGTGGTEAFF. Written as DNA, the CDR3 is TGTGCCTGGGGGACAGGGGGCACTGAAGCTTTCTTT.

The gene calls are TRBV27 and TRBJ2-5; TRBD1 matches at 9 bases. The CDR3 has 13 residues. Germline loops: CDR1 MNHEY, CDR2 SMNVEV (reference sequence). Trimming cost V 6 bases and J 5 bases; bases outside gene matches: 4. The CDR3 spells CASRTGGTETQYF. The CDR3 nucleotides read TGTGCCAGCAGGACAGGGGGTACGGAGACCCAGTACTTC.

The CDR3 reads CASSPQAGPVSTGELFF. As DNA, the CDR3 is TGTGCCAGCAGCCCTCAGGCGGGACCCGTATCCACCGGGGAGCTGTTTTTT. The chain couples TRBV7-2 to TRBJ2-2, with a weak D call TRBD2 (6 bases). In germline, CDR1 is SGHTA, CDR2 FQGNSA. The CDR3 is 17 residues long. With 5 bases removed from V and 4 bases from J, the gap between germline ends came to 20 bases.

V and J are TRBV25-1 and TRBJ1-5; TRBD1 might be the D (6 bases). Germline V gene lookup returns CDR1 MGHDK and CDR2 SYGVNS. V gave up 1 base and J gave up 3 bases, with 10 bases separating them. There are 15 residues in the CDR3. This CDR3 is CASSESLGANQPQHF. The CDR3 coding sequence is TGTGCCAGCAGTGAATCTCTGGGGGCCAATCAGCCCCAGCATTTT.

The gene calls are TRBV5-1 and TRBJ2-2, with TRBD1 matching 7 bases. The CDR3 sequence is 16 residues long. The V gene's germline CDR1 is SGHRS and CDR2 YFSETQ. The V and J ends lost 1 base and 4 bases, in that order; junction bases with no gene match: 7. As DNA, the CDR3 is TGCGCCAGCAGCTTGACCTTCGGGACAGCCACCGGGGAGCTGTTTTTT. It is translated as CASSLTFGTATGELFF.

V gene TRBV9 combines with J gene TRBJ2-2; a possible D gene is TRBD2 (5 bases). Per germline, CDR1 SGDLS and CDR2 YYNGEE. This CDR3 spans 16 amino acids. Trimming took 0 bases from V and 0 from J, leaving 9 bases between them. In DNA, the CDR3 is TGTGCCAGCAGCGTAGAAGTAGCGACGAACACCGGGGAGCTGTTTTTT. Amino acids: CASSVEVATNTGELFF.

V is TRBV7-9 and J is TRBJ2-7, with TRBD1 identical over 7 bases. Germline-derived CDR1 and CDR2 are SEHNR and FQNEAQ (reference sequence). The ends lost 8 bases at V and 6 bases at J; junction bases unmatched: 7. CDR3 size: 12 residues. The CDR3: CASGTAGSEQYF. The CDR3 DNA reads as TGTGCCAGCGGGACAGCTGGCTCCGAGCAGTACTTC.

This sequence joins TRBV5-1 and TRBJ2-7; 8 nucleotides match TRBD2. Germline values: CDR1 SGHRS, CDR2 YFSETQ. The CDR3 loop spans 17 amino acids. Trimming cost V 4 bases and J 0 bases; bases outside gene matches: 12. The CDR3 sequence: CASSADTSGSRSYEQYF. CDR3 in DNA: TGCGCCAGCAGCGCAGATACTAGCGGAAGCCGCTCCTACGAGCAGTACTTC.

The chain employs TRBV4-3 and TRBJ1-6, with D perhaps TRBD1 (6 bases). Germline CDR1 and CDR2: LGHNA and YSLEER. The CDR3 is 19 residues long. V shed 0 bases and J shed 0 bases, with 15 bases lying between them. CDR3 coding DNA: TGCGCCAGCAGCCAAGACTACAGACGAGGGGGCTCCTATAATTCACCCCTCCACTTT. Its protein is CASSQDYRRGGSYNSPLHF.